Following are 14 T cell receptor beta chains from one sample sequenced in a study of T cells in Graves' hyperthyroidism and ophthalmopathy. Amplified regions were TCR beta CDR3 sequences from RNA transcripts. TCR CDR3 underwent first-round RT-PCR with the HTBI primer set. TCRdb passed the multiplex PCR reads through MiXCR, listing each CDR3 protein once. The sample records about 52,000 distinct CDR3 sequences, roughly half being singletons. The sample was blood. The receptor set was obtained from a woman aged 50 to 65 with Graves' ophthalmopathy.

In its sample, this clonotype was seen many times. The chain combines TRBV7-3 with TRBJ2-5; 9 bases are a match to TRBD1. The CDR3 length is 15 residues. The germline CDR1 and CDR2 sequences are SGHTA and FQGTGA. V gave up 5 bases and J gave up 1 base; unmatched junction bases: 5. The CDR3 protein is CASSPGTGRQETQYF. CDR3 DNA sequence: TGTGCCAGCAGCCCAGGGACAGGGCGCCAAGAGACCCAGTACTTC.

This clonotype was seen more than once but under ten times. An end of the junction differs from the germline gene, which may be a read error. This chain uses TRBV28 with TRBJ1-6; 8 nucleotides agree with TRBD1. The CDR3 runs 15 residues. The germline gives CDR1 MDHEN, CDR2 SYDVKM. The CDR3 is CASTPQGAGYSPPHF. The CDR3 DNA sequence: TGTGCCAGCACCCCTCAGGGGGCTGGGTATTCACCCCCCCACTTT. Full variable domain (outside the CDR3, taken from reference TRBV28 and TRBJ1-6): DVKVTQSSRYLVKRTGEKVFLECVQDMDHENMFWYRQDPGLGLRLIYFSYDVKMKEKGDIPEGYSVSREKKERFSLILESASTNQTSMYLCASTPQGAGYSPPHFGNGTRLTVT.

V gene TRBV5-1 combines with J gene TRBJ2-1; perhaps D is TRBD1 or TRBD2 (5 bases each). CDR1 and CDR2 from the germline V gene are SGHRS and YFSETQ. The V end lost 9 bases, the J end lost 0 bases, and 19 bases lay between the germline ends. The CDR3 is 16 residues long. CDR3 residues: CATATGRQSSYNEQFF. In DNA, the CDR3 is TGCGCCACCGCGACGGGACGGCAGAGCTCCTACAATGAGCAGTTCTTC.

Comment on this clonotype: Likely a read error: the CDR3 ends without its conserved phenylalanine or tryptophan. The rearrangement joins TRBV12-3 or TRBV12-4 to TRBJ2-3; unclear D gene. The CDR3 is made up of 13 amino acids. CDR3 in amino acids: CASGLADTDEQYC. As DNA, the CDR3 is TGTGCTAGTGGTTTGGCCGACACGGACGAGCAGTATTGT.

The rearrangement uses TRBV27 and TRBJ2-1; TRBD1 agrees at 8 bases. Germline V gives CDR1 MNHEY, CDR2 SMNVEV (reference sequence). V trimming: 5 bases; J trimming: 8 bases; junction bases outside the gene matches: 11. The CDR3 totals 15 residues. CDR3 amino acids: CASSLGTGGGDEQFF. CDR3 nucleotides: TGTGCCAGCAGTCTTGGGACAGGAGGTGGGGATGAGCAGTTCTTC.

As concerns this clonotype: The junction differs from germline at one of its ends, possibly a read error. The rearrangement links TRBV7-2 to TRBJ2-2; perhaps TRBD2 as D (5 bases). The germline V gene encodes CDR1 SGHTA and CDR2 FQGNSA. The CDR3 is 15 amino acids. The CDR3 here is CASSTLLVLAGELYF. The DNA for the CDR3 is TGTGCCAGCAGCACCCTACTGGTCCTAGCCGGGGAGCTGTATTTT.

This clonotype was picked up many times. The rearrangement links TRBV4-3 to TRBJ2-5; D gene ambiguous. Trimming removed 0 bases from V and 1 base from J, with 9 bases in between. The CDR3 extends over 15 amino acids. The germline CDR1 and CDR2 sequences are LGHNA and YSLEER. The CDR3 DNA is TGCGCCAGCAGCCAAGATCCGGGCCCCCAAGAGACCCAGTACTTC. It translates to CASSQDPGPQETQYF.

The chain's CDR3 is CATSDLRQGVKADTQFF. In nucleotides, the CDR3 is TGTGCCACCAGTGATTTGAGGCAGGGGGTAAAGGCAGATACGCAGTTCTTC. The rearrangement uses TRBV24-1 and TRBJ2-1, with 7 nucleotides matching TRBD1. This CDR3 is 17 amino acids long. Germline V gene data show CDR1 as KGHDR and CDR2 as SFDVKD. V trimming: 0 bases; J trimming: 12 bases; junction bases outside the gene matches: 16.

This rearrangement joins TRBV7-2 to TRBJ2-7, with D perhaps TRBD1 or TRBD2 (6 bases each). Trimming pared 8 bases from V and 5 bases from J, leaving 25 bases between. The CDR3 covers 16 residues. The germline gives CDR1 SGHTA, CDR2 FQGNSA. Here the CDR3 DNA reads TGTGCCAGCGGCGCTGACAGTGGGGGGCTCATTGACGAGCAGTACTTC. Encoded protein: CASGADSGGLIDEQYF.

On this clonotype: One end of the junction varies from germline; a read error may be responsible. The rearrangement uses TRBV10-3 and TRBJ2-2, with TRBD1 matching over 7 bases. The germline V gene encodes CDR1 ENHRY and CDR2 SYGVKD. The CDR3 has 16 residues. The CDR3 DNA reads TGTGCCATCAGTTCGACCGGGACAGCGAACACCCGGGAGCTGTTTTTT. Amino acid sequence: CAISSTGTANTRELFF.

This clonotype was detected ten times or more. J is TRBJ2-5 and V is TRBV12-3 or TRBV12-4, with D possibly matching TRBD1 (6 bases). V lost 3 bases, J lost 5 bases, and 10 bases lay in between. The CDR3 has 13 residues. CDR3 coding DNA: TGTGCCAGCAGTTTTTTTAGGGGGGAGACCCAGTACTTC. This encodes CASSFFRGETQYF.

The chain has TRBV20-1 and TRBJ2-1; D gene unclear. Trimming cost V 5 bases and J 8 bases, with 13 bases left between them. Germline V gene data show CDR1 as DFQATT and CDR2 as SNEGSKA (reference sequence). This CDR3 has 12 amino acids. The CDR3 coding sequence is TGCAGTGCTTGGGCCCCGGGCGATGAGCAGTTCTTC. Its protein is CSAWAPGDEQFF.

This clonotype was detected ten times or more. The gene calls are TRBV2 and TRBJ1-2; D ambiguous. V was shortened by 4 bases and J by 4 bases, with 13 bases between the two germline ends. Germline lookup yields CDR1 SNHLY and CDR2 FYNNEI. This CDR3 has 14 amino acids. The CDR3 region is CASSGPVGIYGYTF. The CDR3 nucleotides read TGTGCCAGCAGTGGGCCGGTCGGTATCTATGGCTACACCTTC. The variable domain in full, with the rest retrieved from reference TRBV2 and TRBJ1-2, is EPEVTQTPSHQVTQMGQEVILRCVPISNHLYFYWYRQILGQKVEFLVSFYNNEISEKSEIFDDQFSVERPDGSNFTLKIRSTKLEDSAMYFCASSGPVGIYGYTFGSGTRLTVV.

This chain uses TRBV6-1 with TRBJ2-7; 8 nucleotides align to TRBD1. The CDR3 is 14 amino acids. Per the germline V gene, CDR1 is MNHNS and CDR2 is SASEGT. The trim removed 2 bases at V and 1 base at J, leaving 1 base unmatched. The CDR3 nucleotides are TGTGCCAGCAGTGAAAGGACAGGGTCCTACGAGCAGTACTTC. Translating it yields CASSERTGSYEQYF.